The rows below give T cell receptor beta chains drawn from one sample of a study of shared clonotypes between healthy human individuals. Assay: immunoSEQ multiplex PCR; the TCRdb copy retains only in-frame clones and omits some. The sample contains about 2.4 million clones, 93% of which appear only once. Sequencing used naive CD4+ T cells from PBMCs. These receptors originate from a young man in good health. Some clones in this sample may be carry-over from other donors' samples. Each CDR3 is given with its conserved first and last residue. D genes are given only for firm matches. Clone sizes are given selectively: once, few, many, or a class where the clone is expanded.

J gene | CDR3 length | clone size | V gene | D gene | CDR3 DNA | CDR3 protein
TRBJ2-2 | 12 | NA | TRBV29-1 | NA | TGCAGCGTTGACACTAGTACCGGGGAGCTGTTTTTT | CSVDTSTGELFF
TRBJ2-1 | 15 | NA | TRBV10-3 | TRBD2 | TGTGCCATCAGCCTCGCTAGCGGGAGCGGCAATGAGCAGTTCTTC | CAISLASGSGNEQFF
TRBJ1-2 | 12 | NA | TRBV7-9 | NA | TGTGCCAGCAGCTTGTCTGACTATGGCTACACCTTC | CASSLSDYGYTF
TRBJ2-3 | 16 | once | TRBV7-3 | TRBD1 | TGTGCCAGCAGCACAGGGGGCAGGGGTGGAGGAGCTACGCAGTATTTT | CASSTGGRGGGATQYF
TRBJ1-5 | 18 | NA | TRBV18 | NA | TGTGCCAGCTCACCCTTCTCAGGGCTCCCAGGTGGCAATCAGCCCCAGCATTTT | CASSPFSGLPGGNQPQHF
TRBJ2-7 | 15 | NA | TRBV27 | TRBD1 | TGTGCCAGCAGTTACCGGGACAGGGAGGCCTACGAGCAGTACTTC | CASSYRDREAYEQYF
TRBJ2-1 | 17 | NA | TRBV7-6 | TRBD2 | TGTGCCAGCAGCTTAGCGGGGGGGACTAGCGGGAGAGATGAGCAGTTCTTC | CASSLAGGTSGRDEQFF
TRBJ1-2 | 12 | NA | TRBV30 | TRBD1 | TGTGCCTGGGTGGACAGGGGAGAAGGCTACACCTTC | CAWVDRGEGYTF
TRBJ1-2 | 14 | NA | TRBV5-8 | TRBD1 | TGTGCCAGCACATGGCAGGGGGTTAGGTATGGCTACACCTTC | CASTWQGVRYGYTF
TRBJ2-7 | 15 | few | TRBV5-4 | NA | TGTGCCAGCAGCTTGATAACTAAGCCCCCTTGGGAGCAGTACTTC | CASSLITKPPWEQYF
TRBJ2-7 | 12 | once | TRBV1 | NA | TGCACCAGCAGCCAAGATCCCTACGAGCAGTACTTC | CTSSQDPYEQYF
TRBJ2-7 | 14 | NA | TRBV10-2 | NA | TGCGCCAGCCGGTTGCAGGCTTGGTCCGCCGAGCAGTACTTC | CASRLQAWSAEQYF
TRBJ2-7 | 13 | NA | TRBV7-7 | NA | TGTGCCAGCAGCCTAACTGAAACCTACGAGCAGTACTTC | CASSLTETYEQYF
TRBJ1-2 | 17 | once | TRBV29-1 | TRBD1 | TGCAGCGTTGGTTCGGGGTTAGACAGGGGGAGGATCTATGGCTACACCTTC | CSVGSGLDRGRIYGYTF
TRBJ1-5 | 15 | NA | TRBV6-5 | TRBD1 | TGTGCCAGCAGCTTGACAGGGACGGGGAATCAGCCCCAGCATTTT | CASSLTGTGNQPQHF